These 15 T cell receptor beta chains came from one sample sequenced in a study of cytomegalovirus exposure and HLA in healthy donors. It was with 60 Vbeta and 13 Jbeta primers that the PCR ran. Assay: immunoSEQ multiplex PCR; the TCRdb copy retains only in-frame clones and omits some. The repertoire consists of 130,000 or so clones, with around 75% occurring once and the leading ten covering approximately 9.6%. What was sequenced was PBMCs. The receptors come from a woman aged 45-59 years in good health and CMV-seropositive.

This clone was counted only a few times. The rearrangement joins TRBV4-1 to TRBJ2-5; TRBD2 might be the D (5 bases). The germline V and J ends were trimmed by 0 bases and 5 bases, with 13 bases remaining between them. Germline assignment: CDR1 MGHRA and CDR2 YSYEKL. This CDR3 has 15 residues. The CDR3 DNA reads TGCGCCAGCAGCCAAGAACCCACTAGGACCGAGACCCAGTACTTC. It codes for CASSQEPTRTETQYF.

This chain joins TRBV5-7 and TRBJ2-7; a possible D gene is TRBD2 (5 bases). TRBV5-7 is annotated as an ORF whose role is uncertain. Trimming took 3 bases from V and 6 from J, leaving 16 bases between them. This CDR3 spans 14 amino acids. The CDR3 reads CASSYGAIRGEQYF. The DNA for the CDR3 is TGTGCCAGCAGCTATGGTGCCATCCGGGGCGAGCAGTACTTC.

The genes are TRBV5-1 and TRBJ2-1, with D perhaps matching TRBD2 (5 bases). Trimming stripped 0 bases from V and 5 bases from J, with 9 bases between. The CDR3 extends over 14 amino acids. CDR1 is SGHRS and CDR2 is YFSETQ in the germline V gene. CDR3 DNA sequence: TGCGCCAGCAGCTTGGACGGGATCCACAATGAGCAGTTCTTC. The encoded protein is CASSLDGIHNEQFF.

A single count supports this clone. The V gene is TRBV4-3, the J gene TRBJ1-2; TRBD1 might be the D (6 bases). CDR1 and CDR2 from the germline V gene are LGHNA and YSLEER. The germline V and J ends were trimmed by 0 bases and 8 bases, with 19 bases remaining between them. CDR3 size: 16 residues. The CDR3 sequence is CASSQDRTVRIGGYTF. In DNA form, the CDR3 reads TGCGCCAGCAGCCAAGATCGGACAGTTAGAATAGGGGGCTACACCTTC.

The rearrangement uses TRBV27 and TRBJ2-1; 8 bases align to TRBD1. The CDR3 runs to 17 residues. V dropped 7 bases and J dropped 4; count of bases not matched to a gene: 15. The germline V gene has CDR1 MNHEY and CDR2 SMNVEV (reference sequence). The CDR3 DNA follows: TGTGCCAGCACCCGATCAGGGGGCATCCTTTCATACAATGAGCAGTTCTTC. It encodes CASTRSGGILSYNEQFF.

This clone was seen just once. The same CDR3 arises from other DNA sequences in this sample as well. This CDR3 reads CASSLGDSYNEQFF. CDR3 sequence (DNA): TGCGCCAGCAGCTTGGGTGACAGCTACAATGAGCAGTTCTTC. The chain has TRBV5-1 and TRBJ2-1; TRBD1 is a possible D gene (5 bases). V was pared by 0 bases and J by 3 bases, with 7 bases between. Germline-derived CDR1 and CDR2 are SGHRS and YFSETQ. The CDR3 spans 14 residues.

This sequence joins TRBV19 and TRBJ2-7; TRBD1 might be the D (6 bases). The CDR3 has 13 amino acids. CDR1 is LNHDA, CDR2 SQIVND, per germline (reference sequence). V lost 5 bases to trimming and J lost 6 bases, with 14 bases between them. This CDR3 is CASSWGPSAEQYF. Here the CDR3 DNA reads TGTGCCAGTAGTTGGGGGCCCTCTGCCGAGCAGTACTTC.

The chain recombines TRBV4-3 with TRBJ2-3, with TRBD2 matching over 7 bases. Trimming removed 3 bases from V and 3 bases from J; junction bases left unmatched: 3. The CDR3 contains 14 residues. In germline, CDR1 is LGHNA, CDR2 YSLEER. The CDR3 is CASSQSLATDTQYF. The CDR3, as DNA: TGCGCCAGCAGCCAGTCACTAGCGACAGATACGCAGTATTTT.

The chain has TRBV7-2 and TRBJ1-6; the D gene is possibly TRBD1 (5 bases). This CDR3 contains 15 residues. Per the germline V gene, CDR1 is SGHTA and CDR2 is FQGNSA. The V end lost 5 bases, the J end lost 6 bases, and 14 bases lay between the germline ends. The CDR3 nucleotides read TGTGCCAGCAGCATGAGGACAACAAGTAATTCACCCCTCCACTTT. Its translation is CASSMRTTSNSPLHF.

V and J are TRBV9 and TRBJ2-7; D is unclear. CDR1 is SGDLS, CDR2 YYNGEE, per germline. This CDR3 comprises 17 residues. The V gene lost 4 bases and the J gene lost 6 bases, with 26 bases spanning the gap. CDR3 loop: CASSQTPRDSPSGEQYF. CDR3 bases: TGTGCCAGCAGCCAAACTCCCCGAGATAGCCCCTCCGGCGAGCAGTACTTC. The whole variable domain, remainder taken from reference TRBV9 and TRBJ2-7, is DSGVTQTPKHLITATGQRVTLRCSPRSGDLSVYWYQQSLDQGLQFLIQYYNGEERAKGNILERFSAQQFPDLHSELNLSSLELGDSALYFCASSQTPRDSPSGEQYFGPGTRLTVT.

This clone came up a few times. The CDR3 sequence is CASSPAPQGASGELFF. The CDR3 nucleotides read TGCGCCAGCAGCCCTGCCCCGCAGGGGGCGAGCGGGGAGCTGTTTTTT. This chain connects TRBV5-1 to TRBJ2-2, with TRBD1 identical over 8 bases. Germline V gene data show CDR1 as SGHRS and CDR2 as YFSETQ. The CDR3 totals 16 residues. V shed 4 bases and J 7 bases; nucleotides not matched to a gene: 12.

V and J are TRBV6-5 and TRBJ2-5; 11 bases are a match to TRBD2. CDR3 length: 15 amino acids. Germline CDR1 MNHEY, CDR2 SVGAGI. The V segment lost 6 bases and the J segment 3 bases; nucleotides outside the gene matches: 6. CDR3: CASSSVAGGEETQYF. The DNA for the CDR3 is TGTGCCAGCAGCTCAGTAGCGGGAGGGGAAGAGACCCAGTACTTC.

V is TRBV23-1 and J is TRBJ2-6; D is possibly TRBD2 (6 bases). TRBV23-1 falls under the ORF class, with uncertain function. The V and J ends lost 11 bases and 0 bases respectively, with 17 bases between them. This CDR3 is built from 16 residues. The CDR3 coding sequence is TGCGCCGGCGGGGTTGGCTGCCTCTCTGGGGCCAACGTCCTGACTTTC. The encoded protein is CAGGVGCLSGANVLTF.

The J gene is TRBJ1-5, the V gene TRBV5-6; 9 bases align to TRBD1. Germline-derived CDR1 and CDR2 are SGHDT and YYEEEE. Trimming cost V 0 bases and J 6 bases; bases outside gene matches: 4. CDR3 length equals 15 residues. CDR3 DNA: TGTGCCAGCAGCTTGGACAGGGGGCTCAGTCAGCCCCAGCATTTT. Its translation is CASSLDRGLSQPQHF.

This chain links TRBV4-2 with TRBJ2-7, with 8 bases matching TRBD2. This CDR3 spans 16 amino acids. V trimming: 1 base; J trimming: 7 bases; junction bases outside the gene matches: 12. Germline values: CDR1 LGHNA, CDR2 YNFKEQ. DNA for the CDR3: TGTGCCAGCAGCCAAGGATCCGTCCGGGAGGGAGGGGAGCAGTACTTC. This gives the protein CASSQGSVREGGEQYF.